The rows below give T cell receptor beta chains drawn from one sample of a study of cytomegalovirus exposure and HLA in healthy donors. Using immunoSEQ multiplex PCR, the repertoire was profiled, and TCRdb retains in-frame clones only, with some absent. The data hold roughly 200,000 clones, with approximately 87% observed a single time. Source material: PBMCs. The receptors here all came from a man in his thirties or forties in good health and CMV-seronegative. Both conserved end residues are part of each CDR3. The D gene is left open where the match is weak. The size field is filled for only some rows; it gives once, few, many or a size class.

length: 15
V: TRBV9
size: -
D: -
J: TRBJ2-2
DNA: TGTGCCAGCAGCGTAGGGGGGGTGAACACCGGGGAGCTGTTTTTT
CDR3: CASSVGGVNTGELFF

length: 16
V: TRBV18
size: -
D: TRBD2
J: TRBJ2-1
DNA: TGTGCCAGCTCACCAATGGAGCGGGGGGGACACAATGAGCAGTTCTTC
CDR3: CASSPMERGGHNEQFF

length: 15
V: TRBV6-1
size: -
D: TRBD1
J: TRBJ2-5
DNA: TGTGCCAGCAGTTGGACAGGGGCCCTTGAAGAGACCCAGTACTTC
CDR3: CASSWTGALEETQYF

length: 15
V: TRBV6-4
size: -
D: TRBD2
J: TRBJ2-1
DNA: TGTGCCAGCAGTCGCTCGGCGGGGGGATACAATGAGCAGTTCTTC
CDR3: CASSRSAGGYNEQFF

length: 13
V: TRBV12-5
size: -
D: -
J: TRBJ2-1
DNA: TGTGCTAGTGGTTTGGTACAGGGCAATGAGCAGTTCTTC
CDR3: CASGLVQGNEQFF

length: 12
V: TRBV11-3
size: -
D: -
J: TRBJ2-1
DNA: TGTGCCAGCAGCCGGTTAAGAGGTGAGCAGTTCTTC
CDR3: CASSRLRGEQFF

length: 15
V: TRBV9
size: few
D: -
J: TRBJ2-3
DNA: TGTGCCAGCAGCGTAGGCCCCCGGAGCACAGATACGCAGTATTTT
CDR3: CASSVGPRSTDTQYF

length: 14
V: TRBV9
size: -
D: -
J: TRBJ1-3
DNA: TGTGCCAGCAGCGCGGGGGTCTCTGGAAACACCATATATTTT
CDR3: CASSAGVSGNTIYF

length: 18
V: TRBV11-2
size: -
D: TRBD1
J: TRBJ1-2
DNA: TGTGCCAGCAGCTTAGACCCCGACAGGGGGCTTGGTAACTATGGCCACACCTTC
CDR3: CASSLDPDRGLGNYGHTF

length: 13
V: TRBV2
size: -
D: -
J: TRBJ2-1
DNA: TGTGCCAGCAGTGAATCACACGACAATGAGCAGTTCTTC
CDR3: CASSESHDNEQFF

length: 16
V: TRBV10-2
size: -
D: -
J: TRBJ2-6
DNA: TGCGCCAGCACCTCCCGTACTAACTCTGGGGCCAACGGCCTGACTTTC
CDR3: CASTSRTNSGANGLTF

length: 12
V: TRBV2
size: once
D: -
J: TRBJ1-1
DNA: TGTGCCAGCAGTGAAACAGGAATTGAAGCTTTCTTT
CDR3: CASSETGIEAFF

length: 15
V: TRBV19
size: -
D: -
J: TRBJ2-5
DNA: TGTGCCAGTAGTATAGATCGGGCAGGGCAGGAGACCCAGTACTTC
CDR3: CASSIDRAGQETQYF

length: 21
V: TRBV12-2
size: -
D: -
J: TRBJ2-4
DNA: TGTGCAAGTCGCTTAGCTCGCCCGGGACAGGGGGATAGGCTAGCCAAAAACATTCAGTACTTC
CDR3: CASRLARPGQGDRLAKNIQYF

length: 12
V: TRBV29-1
size: -
D: TRBD1
J: TRBJ2-1
DNA: TGCAGCGGTGAAAGGGGGCCGGGTGAGCAGTTCTTC
CDR3: CSGERGPGEQFF

length: 17
V: TRBV4-3
size: -
D: -
J: TRBJ2-2
DNA: TGCGCCAGCAGCCAAGCGGCGGCGGGGACGAACACCGGGGAGCTGTTTTTT
CDR3: CASSQAAAGTNTGELFF